One TCR beta chain is described in this entry. Its target is unknown. This specimen comes from a study of cytotoxic CD8 clonotypes in ibrutinib-treated CLL. J gave up 5 bases and V 2 bases, and 7 bases lay outside the gene matches. Germline CDR1 reads SGHTA; CDR2 reads FQGNSA. CDR3 length equals 17 residues. Libraries of TCR beta were made from around 1.8 micrograms of genomic DNA that came from cryopreserved PBMCs. Depth targeted 1 in 200,000 to 1 in 1 million T cells, averaging 10x coverage per clonotype. Assay used: immunoSEQ multiplex PCR; TCRdb lists only in-frame clones, some missing. The table lists over 75,000 clones, 70% to 80% of them singletons. Overall study results and limits: Public clonotypes, an uncommon group, contracted or remained stable on treatment. Sustained-remission and progressing patients' sampling times differed.

The V gene is TRBV7-2, the J gene TRBJ1-6; 9 nucleotides agree with TRBD1. This specimen consisted of PBMCs, obtained after 12 months of ibrutinib treatment. The receptor was derived from a human donor with chronic lymphocytic leukemia. CDR3 sequence reads: CASSLRTGVLDNSPLHF. Here the CDR3 DNA reads TGTGCCAGCAGCTTAAGGACAGGGGTACTAGATAATTCACCCCTCCACTTT.